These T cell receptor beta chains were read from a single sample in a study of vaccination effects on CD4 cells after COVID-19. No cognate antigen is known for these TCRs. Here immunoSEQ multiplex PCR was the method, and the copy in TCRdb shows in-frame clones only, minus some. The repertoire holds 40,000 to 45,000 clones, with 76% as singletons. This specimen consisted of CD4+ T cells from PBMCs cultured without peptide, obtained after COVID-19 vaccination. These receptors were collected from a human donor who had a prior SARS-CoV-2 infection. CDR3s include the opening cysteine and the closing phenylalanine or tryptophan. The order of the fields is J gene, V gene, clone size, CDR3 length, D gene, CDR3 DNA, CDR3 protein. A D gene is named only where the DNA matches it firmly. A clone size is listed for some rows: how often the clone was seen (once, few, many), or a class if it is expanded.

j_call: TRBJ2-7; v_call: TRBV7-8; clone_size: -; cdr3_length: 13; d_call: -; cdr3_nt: TGTGCCAGCAGCTTAGTCTGGACCTACGAGCAGTACTTC; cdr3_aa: CASSLVWTYEQYF
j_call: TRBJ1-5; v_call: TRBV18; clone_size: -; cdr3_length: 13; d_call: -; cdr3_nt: TGTGCCAGCTCAACCGACAGGAATCAGCCCCAGCATTTT; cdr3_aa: CASSTDRNQPQHF
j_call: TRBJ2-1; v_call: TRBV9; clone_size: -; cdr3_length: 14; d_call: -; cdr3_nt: TGTGCCAGCAACCCCAGAGGATACTACAATGAGCAGTTCTTC; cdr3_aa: CASNPRGYYNEQFF
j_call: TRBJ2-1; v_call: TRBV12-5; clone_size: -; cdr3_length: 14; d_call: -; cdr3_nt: TGTGCTAGTGGAAGCTTGAGCTCCTACAATGAGCAGTTCTTC; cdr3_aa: CASGSLSSYNEQFF
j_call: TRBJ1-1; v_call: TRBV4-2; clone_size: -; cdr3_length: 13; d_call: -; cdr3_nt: TGTGCCAGCAGCCAACCGGGGTCGGATGGGGCTTTCTTT; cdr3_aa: CASSQPGSDGAFF
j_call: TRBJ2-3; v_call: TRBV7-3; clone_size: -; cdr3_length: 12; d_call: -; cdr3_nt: TGTGCCAGCAGCTTCTACGGGGATACGCAGTATTTT; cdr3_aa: CASSFYGDTQYF
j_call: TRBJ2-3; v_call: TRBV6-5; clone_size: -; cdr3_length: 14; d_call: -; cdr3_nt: TGTGCCAGCAGTCCCGAGGGACGCACAGATACGCAGTATTTT; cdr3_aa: CASSPEGRTDTQYF
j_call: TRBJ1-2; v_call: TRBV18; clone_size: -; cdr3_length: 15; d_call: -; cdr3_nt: TGTGCCAGCTCCCCCAAGACAGGTTCTCGGGATGGCTACACCTTC; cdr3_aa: CASSPKTGSRDGYTF
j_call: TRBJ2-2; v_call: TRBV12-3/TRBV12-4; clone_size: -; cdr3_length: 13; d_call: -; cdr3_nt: TGTGCCAGCAAGATCAAGTCCGCCGGGGAGCTGTTTTTT; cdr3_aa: CASKIKSAGELFF
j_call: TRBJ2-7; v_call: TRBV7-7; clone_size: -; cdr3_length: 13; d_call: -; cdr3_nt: TGTGCTAGCAGCTCCGGTCCTTTCGACGAGCAGTACTTC; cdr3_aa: CASSSGPFDEQYF
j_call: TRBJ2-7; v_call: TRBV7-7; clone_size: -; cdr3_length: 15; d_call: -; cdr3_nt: TGTGCTAGCAGCTTAGCAAATGGGATCTCCTACGAGCAGTACTTC; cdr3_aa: CASSLANGISYEQYF
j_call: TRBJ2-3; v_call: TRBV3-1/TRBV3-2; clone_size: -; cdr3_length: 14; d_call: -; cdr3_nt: TGTGCCAGCAGCCAAGATGGGATGGGATATACGCAGTATTTT; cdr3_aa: CASSQDGMGYTQYF
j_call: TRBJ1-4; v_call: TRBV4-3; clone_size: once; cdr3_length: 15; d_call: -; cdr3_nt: TGCGCCAGCAGCCGCAGTGGGCAGGGAGACGAAAAACTGTTTTTT; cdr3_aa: CASSRSGQGDEKLFF
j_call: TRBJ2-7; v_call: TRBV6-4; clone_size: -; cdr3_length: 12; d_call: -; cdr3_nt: TGTGCCAGCAGTGCCAGGGACCACGAGCAGTACTTC; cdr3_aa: CASSARDHEQYF
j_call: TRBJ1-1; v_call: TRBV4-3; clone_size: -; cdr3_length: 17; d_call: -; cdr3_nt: TGCGCCAGCAGCCAAAAGCCCCTGAAGGCGGTGAACACTGAAGCTTTCTTT; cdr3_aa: CASSQKPLKAVNTEAFF
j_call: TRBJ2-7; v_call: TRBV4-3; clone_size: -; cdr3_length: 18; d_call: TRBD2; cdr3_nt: TGCGCCAGCAGCCAAGTTTTGGCTAGCGGGAGGAAGAACTACGAGCAGTACTTC; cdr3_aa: CASSQVLASGRKNYEQYF
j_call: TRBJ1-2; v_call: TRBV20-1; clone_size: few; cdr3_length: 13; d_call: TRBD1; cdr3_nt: TGCAGTGCTAGTAGGCAGGGGGTTTATGGCTACACCTTC; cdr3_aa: CSASRQGVYGYTF
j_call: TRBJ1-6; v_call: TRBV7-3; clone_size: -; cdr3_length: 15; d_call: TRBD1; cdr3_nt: TGTGCCAGCAGCCGACAGGGTGGGCCCAATTCACCCCTCCACTTT; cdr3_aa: CASSRQGGPNSPLHF
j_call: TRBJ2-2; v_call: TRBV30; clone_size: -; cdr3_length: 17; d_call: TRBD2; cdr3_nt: TGTGCCTGGAGAGGGACTAGCGGGAAGATTAACACCGGGGAGCTGTTTTTT; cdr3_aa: CAWRGTSGKINTGELFF
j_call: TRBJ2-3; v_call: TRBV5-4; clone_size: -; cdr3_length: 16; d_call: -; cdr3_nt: TGTGCCAGCAGCTTGGCCGGGGCGGTGGGCACAGATACGCAGTATTTT; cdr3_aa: CASSLAGAVGTDTQYF
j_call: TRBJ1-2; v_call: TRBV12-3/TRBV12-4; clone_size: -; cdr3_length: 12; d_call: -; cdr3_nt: TGTGCCAGCAGTTCCACTTACTATGGCTACACCTTC; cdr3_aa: CASSSTYYGYTF
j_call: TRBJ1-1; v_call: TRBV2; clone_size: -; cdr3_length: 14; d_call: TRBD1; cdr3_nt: TGTGCCAGCACCGGACAGGGGAGGTACACTGAAGCTTTCTTT; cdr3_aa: CASTGQGRYTEAFF